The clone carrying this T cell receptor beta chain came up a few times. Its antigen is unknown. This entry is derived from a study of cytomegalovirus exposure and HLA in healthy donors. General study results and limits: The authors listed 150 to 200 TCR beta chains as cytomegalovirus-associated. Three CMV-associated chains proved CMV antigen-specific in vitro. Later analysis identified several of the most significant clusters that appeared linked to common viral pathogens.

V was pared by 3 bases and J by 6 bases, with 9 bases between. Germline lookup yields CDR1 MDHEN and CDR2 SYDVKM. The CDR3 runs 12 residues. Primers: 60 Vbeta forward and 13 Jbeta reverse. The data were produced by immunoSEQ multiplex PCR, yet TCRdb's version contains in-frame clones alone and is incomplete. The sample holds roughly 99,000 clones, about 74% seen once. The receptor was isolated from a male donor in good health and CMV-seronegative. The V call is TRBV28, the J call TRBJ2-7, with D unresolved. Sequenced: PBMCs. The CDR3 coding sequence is TGTGCCAGCAGTTTCTCCTTTATCGAGCAGTACTTC. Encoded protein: CASSFSFIEQYF.